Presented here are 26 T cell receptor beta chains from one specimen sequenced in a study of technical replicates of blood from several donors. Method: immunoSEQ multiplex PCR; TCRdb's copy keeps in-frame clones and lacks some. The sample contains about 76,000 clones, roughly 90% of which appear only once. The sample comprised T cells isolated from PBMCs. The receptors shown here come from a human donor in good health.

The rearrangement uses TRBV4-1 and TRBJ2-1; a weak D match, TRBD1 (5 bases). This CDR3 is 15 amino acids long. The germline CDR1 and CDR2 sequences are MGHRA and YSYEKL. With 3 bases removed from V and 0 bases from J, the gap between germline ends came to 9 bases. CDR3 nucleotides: TGCGCCAGCAGCCACAGACAGAGCTCCTACAATGAGCAGTTCTTC. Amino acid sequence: CASSHRQSSYNEQFF.

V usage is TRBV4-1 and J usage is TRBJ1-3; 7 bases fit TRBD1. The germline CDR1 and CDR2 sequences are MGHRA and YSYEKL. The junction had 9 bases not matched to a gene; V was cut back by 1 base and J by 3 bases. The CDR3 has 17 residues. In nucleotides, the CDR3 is TGCGCCAGCAGCCAAGGGGGACAGAAAAGAAATGGAAACACCATATATTTT. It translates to CASSQGGQKRNGNTIYF.

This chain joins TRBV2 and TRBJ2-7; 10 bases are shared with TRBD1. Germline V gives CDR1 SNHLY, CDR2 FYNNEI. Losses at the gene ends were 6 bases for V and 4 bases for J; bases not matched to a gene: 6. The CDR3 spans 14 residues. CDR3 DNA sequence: TGTGCCAGCAGAGGAGGGACAGGGGCGTACGAGCAGTACTTC. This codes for CASRGGTGAYEQYF.

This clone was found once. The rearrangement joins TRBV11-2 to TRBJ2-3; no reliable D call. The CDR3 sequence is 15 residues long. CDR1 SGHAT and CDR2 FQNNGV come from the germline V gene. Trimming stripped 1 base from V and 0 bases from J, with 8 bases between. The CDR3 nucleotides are TGTGCCAGCAGCTTAGCGGGTTCTAGCACAGATACGCAGTATTTT. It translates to CASSLAGSSTDTQYF.

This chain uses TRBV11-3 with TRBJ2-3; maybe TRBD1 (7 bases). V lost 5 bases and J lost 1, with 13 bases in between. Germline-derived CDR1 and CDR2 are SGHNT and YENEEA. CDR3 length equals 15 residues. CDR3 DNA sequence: TGTGCCAGCAGCCGCGGGACAGCCCGCACAGATACGCAGTATTTT. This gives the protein CASSRGTARTDTQYF.

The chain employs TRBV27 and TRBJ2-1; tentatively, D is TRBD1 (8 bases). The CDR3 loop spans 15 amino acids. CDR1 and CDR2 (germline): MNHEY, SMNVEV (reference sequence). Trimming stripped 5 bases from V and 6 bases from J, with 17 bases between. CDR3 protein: CASSAQDREGNEQFF. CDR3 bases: TGTGCCAGCAGTGCTCAGGACAGGGAGGGCAATGAGCAGTTCTTC.

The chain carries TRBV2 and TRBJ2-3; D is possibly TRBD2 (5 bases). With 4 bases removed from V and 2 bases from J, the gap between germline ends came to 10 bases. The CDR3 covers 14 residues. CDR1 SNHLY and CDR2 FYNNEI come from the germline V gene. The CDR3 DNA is TGTGCCAGCAGTGCGGGGAAGCCCACAGATACGCAGTATTTT. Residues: CASSAGKPTDTQYF.

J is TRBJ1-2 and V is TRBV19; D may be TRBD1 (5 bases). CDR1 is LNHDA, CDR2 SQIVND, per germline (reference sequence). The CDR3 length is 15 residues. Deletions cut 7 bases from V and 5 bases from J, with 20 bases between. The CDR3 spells CASKGQGGDRYGYTF. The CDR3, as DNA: TGTGCCAGTAAGGGGCAAGGCGGAGACAGATATGGCTACACCTTC.

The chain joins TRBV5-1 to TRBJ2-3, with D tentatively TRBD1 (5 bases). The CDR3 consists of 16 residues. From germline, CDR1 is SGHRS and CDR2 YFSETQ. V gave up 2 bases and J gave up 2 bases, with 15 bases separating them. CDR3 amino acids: CASSFGHREITDTQYF. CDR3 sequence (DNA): TGCGCCAGCAGCTTCGGACACCGTGAGATCACAGATACGCAGTATTTT.

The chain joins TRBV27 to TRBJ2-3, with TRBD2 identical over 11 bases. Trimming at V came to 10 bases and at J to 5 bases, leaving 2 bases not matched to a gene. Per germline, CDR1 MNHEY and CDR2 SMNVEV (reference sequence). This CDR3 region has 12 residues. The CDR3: CATGLAGDTQYF. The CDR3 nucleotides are TGTGCCACCGGACTAGCGGGAGATACGCAGTATTTT.

The CDR3 region is CASSFMDRVRNEQYF. CDR3 in DNA: TGCGCCAGCAGCTTCATGGACAGGGTACGTAACGAGCAGTACTTC. The chain carries TRBV5-1 and TRBJ2-7; 8 nucleotides align to TRBD1. With 2 bases clipped from V and 5 bases from J, the junction kept 9 bases outside the gene matches. CDR3 length: 15 amino acids. Per germline, CDR1 SGHRS and CDR2 YFSETQ.

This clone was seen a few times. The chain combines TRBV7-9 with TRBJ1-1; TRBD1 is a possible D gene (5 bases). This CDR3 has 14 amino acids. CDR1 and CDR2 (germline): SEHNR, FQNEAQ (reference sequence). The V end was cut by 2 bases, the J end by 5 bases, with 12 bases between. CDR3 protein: CASSLKGEKTEAFF. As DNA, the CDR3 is TGTGCCAGCAGCTTAAAAGGGGAAAAGACTGAAGCTTTCTTT.

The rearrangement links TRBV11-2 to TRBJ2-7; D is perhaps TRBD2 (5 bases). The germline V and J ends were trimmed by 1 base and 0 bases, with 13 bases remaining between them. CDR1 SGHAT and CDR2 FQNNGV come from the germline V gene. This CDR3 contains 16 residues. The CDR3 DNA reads TGTGCCAGCAGCTTAGTGTCATACGGGAACTCCTACGAGCAGTACTTC. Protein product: CASSLVSYGNSYEQYF.

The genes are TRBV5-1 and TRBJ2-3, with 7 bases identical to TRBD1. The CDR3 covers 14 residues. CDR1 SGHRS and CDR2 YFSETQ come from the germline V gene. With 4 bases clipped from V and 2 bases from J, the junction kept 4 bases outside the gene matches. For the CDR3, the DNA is TGCGCCAGCAGCCCGGGACAGCTCACAGATACGCAGTATTTT. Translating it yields CASSPGQLTDTQYF.

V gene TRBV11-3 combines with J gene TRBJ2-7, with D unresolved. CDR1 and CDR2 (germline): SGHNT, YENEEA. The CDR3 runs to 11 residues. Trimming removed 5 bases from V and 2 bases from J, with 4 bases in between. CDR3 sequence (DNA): TGTGCCAGCAGCATCACCTACGAGCAGTACTTC. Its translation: CASSITYEQYF.

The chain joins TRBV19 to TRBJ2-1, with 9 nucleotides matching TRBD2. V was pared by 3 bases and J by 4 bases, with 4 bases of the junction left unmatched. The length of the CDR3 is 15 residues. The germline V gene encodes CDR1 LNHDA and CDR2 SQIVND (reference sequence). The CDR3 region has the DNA TGTGCCAGTAGTATCCGGCTAGCGGGGTACAATGAGCAGTTCTTC. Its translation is CASSIRLAGYNEQFF.

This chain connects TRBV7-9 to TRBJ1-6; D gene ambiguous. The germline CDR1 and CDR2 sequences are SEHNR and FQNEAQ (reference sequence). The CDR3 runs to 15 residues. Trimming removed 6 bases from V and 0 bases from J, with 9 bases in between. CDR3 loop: CASSPRGSYNSPLHF. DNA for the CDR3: TGTGCCAGCAGTCCCCGGGGCTCCTATAATTCACCCCTCCACTTT.

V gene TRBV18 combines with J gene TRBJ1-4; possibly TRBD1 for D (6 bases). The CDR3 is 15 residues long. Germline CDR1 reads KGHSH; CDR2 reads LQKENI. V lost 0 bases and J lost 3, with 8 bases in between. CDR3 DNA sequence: TGTGCCAGCTCACCACCGGGGGCGGCTAATGAAAAACTGTTTTTT. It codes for CASSPPGAANEKLFF. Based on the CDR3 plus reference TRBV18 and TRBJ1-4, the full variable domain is NAGVMQNPRHLVRRRGQEARLRCSPMKGHSHVYWYRQLPEEGLKFMVYLQKENIIDESGMPKERFSAEFPKEGPSILRIQQVVRGDSAAYFCASSPPGAANEKLFFGSGTQLSVL.

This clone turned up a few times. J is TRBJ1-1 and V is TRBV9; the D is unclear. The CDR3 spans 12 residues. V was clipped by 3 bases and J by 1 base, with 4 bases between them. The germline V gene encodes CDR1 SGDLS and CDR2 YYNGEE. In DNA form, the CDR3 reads TGTGCCAGCAGCGCAGGGAACACTGAAGCTTTCTTT. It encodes CASSAGNTEAFF.

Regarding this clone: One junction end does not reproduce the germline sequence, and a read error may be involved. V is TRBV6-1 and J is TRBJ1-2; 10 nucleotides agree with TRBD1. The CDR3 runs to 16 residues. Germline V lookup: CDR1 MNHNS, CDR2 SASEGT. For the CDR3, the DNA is TGTGCCAGCAGGGAAGGGACAGGGGTCTTTCGGGATGGCTACACCTTC. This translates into CASREGTGVFRDGYTF.

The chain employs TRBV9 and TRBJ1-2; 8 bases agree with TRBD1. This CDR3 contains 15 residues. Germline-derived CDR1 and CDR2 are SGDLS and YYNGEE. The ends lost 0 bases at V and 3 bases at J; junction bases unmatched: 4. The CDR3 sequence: CASSVAPGGDYGYTF. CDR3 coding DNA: TGTGCCAGCAGCGTAGCTCCAGGGGGCGACTATGGCTACACCTTC.

The CDR3 bases are TGTGCCAGCAGCCAAAAAATGGGGTTGCGGGAGCTGTACGAGCAGTACTTC. Translating gives CASSQKMGLRELYEQYF. The rearrangement uses TRBV4-2 and TRBJ2-7, with 7 bases fitting TRBD2. Germline values: CDR1 LGHNA, CDR2 YNFKEQ. The CDR3 length is 17 residues. J gave up 4 bases and V 2 bases, and 14 bases lay outside the gene matches.

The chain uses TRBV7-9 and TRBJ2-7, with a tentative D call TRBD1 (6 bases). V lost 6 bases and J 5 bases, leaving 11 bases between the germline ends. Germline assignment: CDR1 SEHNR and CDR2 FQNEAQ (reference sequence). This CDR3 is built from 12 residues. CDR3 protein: CASSYTGNEQYF. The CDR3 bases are TGTGCCAGCAGTTATACAGGGAACGAGCAGTACTTC.

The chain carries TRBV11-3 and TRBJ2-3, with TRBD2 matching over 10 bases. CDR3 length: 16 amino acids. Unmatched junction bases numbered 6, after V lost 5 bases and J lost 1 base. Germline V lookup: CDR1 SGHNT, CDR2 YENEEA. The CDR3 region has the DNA TGTGCCAGCAGCGTTTTAGCGGGGGGCCGCACAGATACGCAGTATTTT. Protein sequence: CASSVLAGGRTDTQYF.

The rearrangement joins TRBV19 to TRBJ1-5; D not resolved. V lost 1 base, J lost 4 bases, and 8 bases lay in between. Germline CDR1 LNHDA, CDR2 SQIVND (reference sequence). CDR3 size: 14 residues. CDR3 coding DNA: TGTGCCAGTAGTATAGGATCGGGAAATCAGCCCCAGCATTTT. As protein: CASSIGSGNQPQHF.

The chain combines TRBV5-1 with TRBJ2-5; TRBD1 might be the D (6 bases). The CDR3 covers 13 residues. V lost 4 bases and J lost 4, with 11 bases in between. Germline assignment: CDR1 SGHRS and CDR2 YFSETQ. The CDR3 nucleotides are TGCGCCAGCAGCACACAGGGCCTAGAGACCCAGTACTTC. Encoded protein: CASSTQGLETQYF.